This entry lists 16 T cell receptor beta chains sequenced from one sample in a study of regulatory T cells in long-lasting Graves disease. Time point of the sample: persistent/refractory GD, antithyroid drugs over 5 years with positive TRAb. Preparation of the TCR library used RNA extracted from PBMCs. Researchers made TCR beta libraries by using iRepertoire HTBI primers and running Arm-PCR on CDR3 regions. TCRdb re-called the multiplex PCR reads through MiXCR, storing one row per CDR3 protein. The table lists roughly 450,000 distinct CDR3 sequences, approximately 23% of them singletons. This specimen consisted of peripheral blood mononuclear cells (PBMCs), obtained when the disease was refractory, from a patient treated with antithyroid drugs. Receptor source: a female donor with Graves disease.

This rearrangement joins TRBV7-3 to TRBJ2-2; unclear D gene. V lost 4 bases and J 7 bases, leaving 7 bases between the germline ends. Per germline, CDR1 SGHTA and CDR2 FQGTGA. The CDR3 runs 12 residues. CDR3 sequence: CASSSGYGELFF. CDR3 nucleotides: TGTGCCAGCAGCTCCGGATACGGGGAGCTGTTTTTT.

This clonotype was counted a few times. V and J are TRBV20-1 and TRBJ1-1, with a tentative D call TRBD1 (6 bases). Trimming stripped 4 bases from V and 5 bases from J, with 17 bases between. The germline CDR1 and CDR2 sequences are DFQATT and SNEGSKA (reference sequence). The CDR3 sequence is 14 residues long. The CDR3 DNA follows: TGCAGTGCTAAAGGGGGGAGGCACGGGACTGAAGCTTTCTTT. Translating gives CSAKGGRHGTEAFF.

Worth noting for this clonotype: One base away lies a much larger clone, so this may be a sequencing read error. This rearrangement joins TRBV20-1 to TRBJ1-2, with D hard to call. CDR1 and CDR2 (germline): DFQATT, SNEGSKA (reference sequence). The CDR3 consists of 9 residues. The CDR3 loop reads CGALDGYTF. The DNA of the CDR3 is TGCGGTGCCTTAGATGGCTACACCTTC.

This clonotype was counted ten times or more. The genes are TRBV11-2 and TRBJ2-7; either TRBD1 or TRBD2 may fit D (5 bases each). Germline assignment: CDR1 SGHAT and CDR2 FQNNGV. The CDR3 runs to 15 residues. Trimming pared 1 base from V and 4 bases from J, leaving 14 bases between. The CDR3 loop reads CASSLVRGQGYEQYF. CDR3 DNA: TGTGCCAGCAGCTTAGTACGCGGGCAGGGTTACGAGCAGTACTTC.

CDR3 in DNA: TGCAGTGCGGAGGTTCCGAACACCGGGGAGCTGTTTTTT. It is translated as CSAEVPNTGELFF. This sequence joins TRBV20-1 and TRBJ2-2; D might be TRBD2 (5 bases). Germline-derived CDR1 and CDR2 are DFQATT and SNEGSKA (reference sequence). Trimming removed 6 bases from V and 0 bases from J, with 8 bases in between. CDR3 length: 13 amino acids.

Comment on this clonotype: A single base separates this from a much larger clone, so it may be a read error. V usage is TRBV28 and J usage is TRBJ2-7; TRBD2 aligns across 7 bases. J lost 6 bases, V lost 4 bases, and 9 bases had no gene match. The CDR3 extends over 14 amino acids. Per germline, CDR1 MDHEN and CDR2 SYDVKM. The CDR3 bases are TGTGCCAGCAGTTCCGAGAGGGAGGGTTCCGAGCAGTACTTC. It codes for CASSSEREGSEQYF.

J is TRBJ1-1 and V is TRBV4-3, with 9 bases matching TRBD1. Germline V gene data show CDR1 as LGHNA and CDR2 as YSLEER. The junction had 8 bases not matched to a gene; V was cut back by 2 bases and J by 4 bases. CDR3 length equals 16 residues. CDR3 DNA: TGCGCCAGCAGCCAAACAGACAGGGGGTTTAGCACTGAAGCTTTCTTT. As protein: CASSQTDRGFSTEAFF.

Here the CDR3 reads CASSWRGTEAFF. Here the CDR3 DNA reads TGTGCCAGTAGTTGGAGGGGCACTGAAGCTTTCTTT. V usage is TRBV19 and J usage is TRBJ1-1; a weak D match, TRBD1 (5 bases). This CDR3 comprises 12 residues. CDR1 and CDR2 (germline): LNHDA, SQIVND (reference sequence). The V end lost 5 bases, the J end lost 4 bases, and 8 bases lay between the germline ends.

This clonotype has at least ten counts. The rearrangement uses TRBV2 and TRBJ1-1; 7 nucleotides align to TRBD1. The CDR3 sequence is 14 residues long. Germline V gene data show CDR1 as SNHLY and CDR2 as FYNNEI. V was pared by 5 bases and J by 4 bases, with 7 bases of the junction left unmatched. The CDR3 bases are TGTGCCAGCAGTCGAACAGGGGCCCTCACTGAAGCTTTCTTT. This encodes CASSRTGALTEAFF.

For this clonotype: It may be a read error: a sequence one base away is much more abundant. A read error is likely, as this CDR3 ends without the conserved phenylalanine or tryptophan. The V and J genes are TRBV7-7 and TRBJ1-5, with no clear D. The CDR3 length is 13 residues. CDR1 and CDR2 (germline): SSHAT, FNYEAQ (reference sequence). The CDR3 nucleotides are TGTGCTAGCAGCTTAGCGCACGGGCAGCCCCAGCATCTT. Encoded protein: CASSLAHGQPQHL.

This clonotype was detected ten times or more. The chain links TRBV28 to TRBJ2-7, with TRBD1 as a possible D gene (5 bases). CDR1 is MDHEN, CDR2 SYDVKM, per germline. With 6 bases removed from V and 6 bases from J, the gap between germline ends came to 9 bases. The CDR3 spans 11 residues. CDR3 loop: CASSLTGEQYF. The CDR3 region has the DNA TGTGCCAGCAGCCTAACAGGCGAGCAGTACTTC.

This clonotype was seen a handful of times. The V call is TRBV3-2, the J call TRBJ2-5. TRBV3-2 is a pseudogene. This CDR3 is 15 amino acids long. For the CDR3, the DNA is TGTGCCAGCAGCCAAGAAGGAAGATACCAAGAGACCCAGTACTTC. As protein: CASSQEGRYQETQYF.

This clonotype was seen many times. V and J are TRBV2 and TRBJ1-2, with D unresolved. The germline CDR1 and CDR2 sequences are SNHLY and FYNNEI. The V end was cut by 6 bases, the J end by 5 bases, with 31 bases between. CDR3 length: 19 residues. CDR3 coding DNA: TGTGCCAGCAGCCGCCCTGGGATCCCTCAATCTCTCTATCGATATGGCTACACCTTC. Translating gives CASSRPGIPQSLYRYGYTF.

V is TRBV7-3 and J is TRBJ1-3; D gene unclear. The CDR3 is 13 amino acids. Trimming pared 0 bases from V and 8 bases from J, leaving 8 bases between. CDR1 SGHTA and CDR2 FQGTGA come from the germline V gene. The CDR3 protein is CASSLTTGHTIYF. The CDR3 nucleotides read TGTGCCAGCAGCTTAACGACCGGTCACACCATATATTTT.

This chain joins TRBV7-9 and TRBJ1-1; 9 bases agree with TRBD1. Per the germline V gene, CDR1 is SEHNR and CDR2 is FQNEAQ (reference sequence). The junction had 19 bases not matched to a gene; V was cut back by 2 bases and J by 6 bases. The CDR3 loop spans 19 amino acids. CDR3 DNA: TGTGCCAGCAGCTTAATCGGAGGCCGGGACAGGGAAGGGATAGCTGAAGCTTTCTTT. Its protein is CASSLIGGRDREGIAEAFF.

The V call is TRBV4-3, the J call TRBJ1-1; D might be TRBD1 (5 bases). V gave up 0 bases and J gave up 2 bases, with 13 bases separating them. Germline loops: CDR1 LGHNA, CDR2 YSLEER. The CDR3 has 16 residues. This CDR3 reads CASSQELGTENTEAFF. In DNA, the CDR3 is TGCGCCAGCAGCCAAGAATTAGGGACTGAAAACACTGAAGCTTTCTTT.